The 4 T cell receptor beta chains in this list originate from one sample, sequenced in a study of blood T cells in healthy people across ages. A second PCR of about 6 to 11 cycles used a sample-barcoded 5' primer and a J-beta primer mix. TCRdb itself ran the 5' RACE reads through MiXCR, one entry per CDR3 protein. The sample holds around 1,000,000 distinct CDR3 sequences; about 25% are singletons and the top ten take approximately 0.71%. The same data also went into a second study, on T cells of mothers and their children.

The specimen was blood. These receptors were collected from a girl aged 2-10 years in good health.

The CDR3 DNA sequence: TGTGCCAGTAACTGGGGGGCTAGGGATGAGCAGTTCTTC. Translated, it gives CASNWGARDEQFF. V usage is TRBV19 and J usage is TRBJ2-1; tentatively, D is TRBD1 or TRBD2 (6 bases each). With 7 bases removed from V and 8 bases from J, the gap between germline ends came to 15 bases. Germline-derived CDR1 and CDR2 are LNHDA and SQIVND (reference sequence). This CDR3 contains 13 residues.

The V call is TRBV6-4, the J call TRBJ2-5, with 8 positions matching TRBD2. The J call is uncertain, as TRBJ2-7 better fits the DNA end. The V gene's germline CDR1 is MRHNA and CDR2 SNTAGT. CDR3 size: 16 residues. This CDR3 is CASIYPGTSDSYEQYF. The CDR3, as DNA: TGTGCCAGCATCTACCCCGGGACTAGTGACTCCTACGAGCAGTACTTC.

The genes are TRBV27 and TRBJ1-5, with no clear D. This CDR3 spans 12 amino acids. Deletions cut 8 bases from V and 7 bases from J, with 12 bases between. Germline CDR1 and CDR2: MNHEY and SMNVEV (reference sequence). The CDR3, as DNA: TGTGCCAGCGCCGGTCGGGGACAGCCCCAGCATTTT. This translates into CASAGRGQPQHF.

The table lists this clonotype with a count of one. The V gene is TRBV28, the J gene TRBJ2-5, with 11 bases matching TRBD2. This CDR3 has 15 amino acids. Trimming cost V 7 bases and J 4 bases; bases outside gene matches: 8. CDR1 and CDR2 (germline): MDHEN, SYDVKM. The CDR3 here is CASNTRLAGLETQYF. CDR3 nucleotides: TGTGCCAGCAATACCCGACTAGCGGGGCTAGAGACCCAGTACTTC.